This record concerns one TCR beta chain sequence. The antigen is undetermined. Blood draws occurred at baseline, cycle 4 day 1, and cycle 7 day 1. This entry is derived from a study of OX40 agonist ivuxolimab in advanced cancers. Regarding the study as a whole: The 0.1-3.0 mg/kg partial responders had among the lowest clonal expansion. Expanded clones belonging to CD8+ T cells outnumbered, on average, those of CD4+. Antigen specificity remained undetermined for the expanded peripheral T cells.

V lost 1 base and J lost 4, with 10 bases in between. There are 14 residues in the CDR3. The germline gives CDR1 MNHEY, CDR2 SMNVEV (reference sequence). TCRdb keeps only in-frame clones here, not all; method: immunoSEQ multiplex PCR. The sample holds fewer than 40,000 clones, about three quarters seen once. The sample in question was CD4+ or CD8+ T cells sorted from blood, obtained in a trial of the OX40 agonist ivuxolimab. The chain joins TRBV27 to TRBJ1-2; TRBD1 is a possible D gene (5 bases). This sequence was found in an adult with an advanced solid tumor such as melanoma, head and neck, liver or kidney cancer. CDR3 coding DNA: TGTGCCAGCAGTTTATTGGGGGGGGTCTATGGCTACACCTTC. Translation gives CASSLLGGVYGYTF.